This T cell receptor (beta chain) was obtained from a study of control samples from healthy donors and cancer patients. Germline CDR1 and CDR2: SGHVS and FQNEAQ. J gave up 3 bases and V 4 bases, and 8 bases lay outside the gene matches. The CDR3 is 15 residues long. This table comes from immunoSEQ multiplex PCR, and its TCRdb copy is limited to in-frame clones, with some not included. The sample gives 45,000 to 60,000 clones, about 85% of which show up once; around 15% is in the top ten. Sequenced material: PBMCs. The sequence was obtained from a man aged 55 to 70 with head and neck cancer. V is TRBV7-8 and J is TRBJ2-7; TRBD1 matches 8 bases. The CDR3 region has the DNA TGTGCCAGCAGCTCAAAAGGACAGGGCAGCTACGAGCAGTACTTC. Translating it yields CASSSKGQGSYEQYF.